This entry lists 22 T cell receptor beta chains sequenced from one sample in a study of T cells in localized non-small cell lung cancer. TCRdb's copy holds only in-frame clones and misses some; the assay was immunoSEQ multiplex PCR. Of tens of thousands of clones in the sample, over 65% were seen once. The starting material was PBMCs, obtained before any cancer treatment. The origin of the receptors is a woman aged 35 to 75 with stage II squamous cell lung carcinoma.

This clone was detected once. The rearrangement links TRBV19 to TRBJ1-2, with TRBD1 matching over 9 bases. Germline V gene lookup returns CDR1 LNHDA and CDR2 SQIVND (reference sequence). The CDR3 sequence is 15 residues long. The junction had 9 bases not matched to a gene; V was cut back by 3 bases and J by 7 bases. Here the CDR3 reads CASSIDPGQGGGYTF. As DNA, the CDR3 is TGTGCCAGTAGTATCGATCCGGGACAGGGCGGTGGCTACACCTTC.

This clone was recorded once. The chain carries TRBV12-5 and TRBJ2-1; TRBD2 aligns across 7 bases. The CDR3 contains 17 residues. With V trimmed by 4 bases and J by 3 bases, 12 bases remained unmatched. CDR1 is LGHNT and CDR2 is FRNRAP in the germline V gene. The CDR3 protein is CASGSDQIAGLYNEQFF. The CDR3 nucleotides are TGTGCTAGTGGTTCCGACCAGATAGCGGGTCTCTACAATGAGCAGTTCTTC.

This chain joins TRBV5-5 and TRBJ2-5; 7 bases align to TRBD2. The germline gives CDR1 SGHKS, CDR2 YYEKEE (reference sequence). The CDR3 covers 17 residues. With 0 bases clipped from V and 1 base from J, the junction kept 9 bases outside the gene matches. In nucleotides, the CDR3 is TGTGCCAGCAGCTTGGGGTCGGGCGGGAGTGTCCAAGAGACCCAGTACTTC. It yields the protein CASSLGSGGSVQETQYF.

In DNA form, the CDR3 reads TGCGCCAGCAGAAGTAGCGGGCCTAGGAATGAGCAGTTCTTC. Translating it yields CASRSSGPRNEQFF. This sequence joins TRBV5-1 and TRBJ2-1, with 7 bases lining up with TRBD2. Germline loops: CDR1 SGHRS, CDR2 YFSETQ. The length of the CDR3 is 14 residues. The V segment lost 5 bases and the J segment 7 bases; nucleotides outside the gene matches: 9. Full variable domain (remainder filled in from reference TRBV5-1 and TRBJ2-1): KAGVTQTPRYLIKTRGQQVTLSCSPISGHRSVSWYQQTPGQGLQFLFEYFSETQRNKGNFPGRFSGRQFSNSRSEMNVSTLELGDSALYLCASRSSGPRNEQFFGPGTRLTVL.

The rearrangement joins TRBV7-8 to TRBJ1-3; no clear D gene. V was trimmed by 0 bases and J by 3 bases, leaving 6 bases between them. The CDR3 contains 14 residues. Germline assignment: CDR1 SGHVS and CDR2 FQNEAQ. CDR3 region: CASSLAGFGNTIYF. In nucleotides, the CDR3 is TGTGCCAGCAGCTTAGCGGGGTTTGGAAACACCATATATTTT. The full variable domain, its missing parts supplied by reference TRBV7-8 and TRBJ1-3, is GAGVSQSPRYKVAKRGQDVALRCDPISGHVSLFWYQQALGQGPEFLTYFQNEAQLDKSGLPSDRFFAERPEGSVSTLKIQRTQQEDSAVYLCASSLAGFGNTIYFGEGSWLTVV.

The rearrangement joins TRBV5-1 to TRBJ2-1; D is possibly TRBD1 (6 bases). The CDR3 loop spans 15 amino acids. The V end was cut by 2 bases, the J end by 3 bases, with 12 bases between. From germline, CDR1 is SGHRS and CDR2 YFSETQ. The CDR3 reads CASSFGQGYYNEQFF. The CDR3, as DNA: TGCGCCAGCAGCTTCGGGCAGGGGTACTACAATGAGCAGTTCTTC.

A single count supports this clone. The chain combines TRBV7-9 with TRBJ1-2; TRBD1 agrees at 7 bases. Per germline, CDR1 SEHNR and CDR2 FQNEAQ (reference sequence). CDR3 length: 16 residues. The ends lost 1 base at V and 3 bases at J; junction bases unmatched: 8. CDR3: CASSLGDRAFDYGYTF. DNA for the CDR3: TGTGCCAGCAGCTTAGGGGACAGAGCCTTTGACTATGGCTACACCTTC. Full variable domain (remainder filled in from reference TRBV7-9 and TRBJ1-2): DTGVSQNPRHKITKRGQNVTFRCDPISEHNRLYWYRQTLGQGPEFLTYFQNEAQLEKSRLLSDRFSAERPKGSFSTLEIQRTEQGDSAMYLCASSLGDRAFDYGYTFGSGTRLTVV.

J is TRBJ1-2 and V is TRBV13; D is undetermined. This CDR3 is built from 13 residues. V shed 3 bases and J shed 0 bases, with 5 bases lying between them. Germline CDR1 reads PRHDT; CDR2 reads FYEKMQ (reference sequence). The CDR3 nucleotides are TGTGCCAGCAGCTTTGGAGCTAACTATGGCTACACCTTC. As protein: CASSFGANYGYTF. Filled out from reference TRBV13 and TRBJ1-2, the complete variable domain reads AAGVIQSPRHLIKEKRETATLKCYPIPRHDTVYWYQQGPGQDPQFLISFYEKMQSDKGSIPDRFSAQQFSDYHSELNMSSLELGDSALYFCASSFGANYGYTFGSGTRLTVV.

The rearrangement links TRBV18 to TRBJ2-7, with D possibly TRBD1 on 6 matching bases. The CDR3 sequence is 14 residues long. Germline V lookup: CDR1 KGHSH, CDR2 LQKENI. Trimming removed 0 bases from V and 1 base from J, with 7 bases in between. The CDR3: CASSPPGQSYEQYF. The CDR3 DNA reads TGTGCCAGCTCACCACCTGGACAGTCCTACGAGCAGTACTTC.

The chain has TRBV27 and TRBJ2-4; 9 nucleotides align to TRBD1. CDR1 is MNHEY and CDR2 is SMNVEV in the germline V gene (reference sequence). The CDR3 has 21 residues. J gave up 3 bases and V 6 bases, and 24 bases lay outside the gene matches. CDR3 sequence reads: CASRGGSPGQGGDWVKNIQYF. The CDR3 coding sequence is TGTGCCAGCAGGGGCGGGAGTCCGGGACAGGGAGGGGATTGGGTCAAAAACATTCAGTACTTC.

This clone was counted a single time. Relative to the germline gene, one junction end is altered; a read error may explain this. The chain couples TRBV18 to TRBJ1-2; D may be TRBD1 (6 bases). The CDR3 has 14 residues. Germline CDR1 reads KGHSH; CDR2 reads LQKENI. DNA of the CDR3: TGTGCCAGCCCACCTAAGGGGGTGGGCTATGGCTACACCTTC. Encoded protein: CASPPKGVGYGYTF. The entire variable domain, with the rest obtained from reference TRBV18 and TRBJ1-2, is as follows: NAGVMQNPRHLVRRRGQEARLRCSPMKGHSHVYWYRQLPEEGLKFMVYLQKENIIDESGMPKERFSAEFPKEGPSILRIQQVVRGDSAAYFCASPPKGVGYGYTFGSGTRLTVV.

The chain joins TRBV27 to TRBJ2-2; D gene ambiguous. Trimming left V 7 bases short and J 6 bases short, with 18 bases between. Germline loops: CDR1 MNHEY, CDR2 SMNVEV (reference sequence). This CDR3 is 15 amino acids long. This CDR3 reads CASTLSGSLAGELFF. CDR3 coding DNA: TGTGCCAGCACCCTCTCGGGCTCCCTAGCCGGGGAGCTGTTTTTT.

This clone was recorded once. The V gene is TRBV5-1, the J gene TRBJ2-3; 8 nucleotides agree with TRBD2. Germline-derived CDR1 and CDR2 are SGHRS and YFSETQ. The ends lost 6 bases at V and 0 bases at J; junction bases unmatched: 9. The CDR3 sequence is 16 residues long. The CDR3 DNA reads TGCGCCAGCACCGGGGGGGCAGGTTGGAGCACAGATACGCAGTATTTT. It encodes CASTGGAGWSTDTQYF.

The V gene is TRBV9, the J gene TRBJ2-1, with TRBD2 identical over 14 bases. Per germline, CDR1 SGDLS and CDR2 YYNGEE. The CDR3 runs 15 residues. V shed 3 bases, J shed 7 bases, and the junction held 3 bases outside the gene matches. The CDR3 sequence is CASSAGTSGSNEQFF. In nucleotides, the CDR3 is TGTGCCAGCAGCGCAGGGACTAGCGGGAGTAATGAGCAGTTCTTC. The full variable domain, its missing parts supplied by reference TRBV9 and TRBJ2-1, is DSGVTQTPKHLITATGQRVTLRCSPRSGDLSVYWYQQSLDQGLQFLIQYYNGEERAKGNILERFSAQQFPDLHSELNLSSLELGDSALYFCASSAGTSGSNEQFFGPGTRLTVL.

Only a few counts were recorded for this clone. The gene calls are TRBV10-3 and TRBJ2-1; no clear D. The CDR3 contains 14 residues. Germline V gene data show CDR1 as ENHRY and CDR2 as SYGVKD. Trimming took 3 bases from V and 0 from J, leaving 6 bases between them. CDR3 DNA sequence: TGTGCCATCAGTGAAAGTGCCTCCTACAATGAGCAGTTCTTC. Its translation is CAISESASYNEQFF.

The J gene is TRBJ2-1, the V gene TRBV6-5; D possibly corresponds to TRBD1 (6 bases). The length of the CDR3 is 15 residues. The V and J ends lost 11 bases and 5 bases respectively, with 22 bases between them. Germline CDR1 is MNHEY and CDR2 is SVGAGI. Written as DNA, the CDR3 is TGTGCCGTCGGCCGTCCAGGGGCAGGGGACAATGAGCAGTTCTTC. As protein: CAVGRPGAGDNEQFF.

This chain links TRBV12-5 with TRBJ2-1, with TRBD2 matching 8 bases. This CDR3 region has 15 residues. Germline-derived CDR1 and CDR2 are LGHNT and FRNRAP. Germline trimming cut 1 base from V and 3 bases from J; bases unmatched to any gene: 2. The DNA of the CDR3 is TGTGCTAGTGGTTTGGGCCTAGCGGGCTACAATGAGCAGTTCTTC. This gives the protein CASGLGLAGYNEQFF. The full variable domain, with the rest looked up from reference TRBV12-5 and TRBJ2-1, is DARVTQTPRHKVTEMGQEVTMRCQPILGHNTVFWYRQTMMQGLELLAYFRNRAPLDDSGMPKDRFSAEMPDATLATLKIQPSEPRDSAVYFCASGLGLAGYNEQFFGPGTRLTVL.

The rearrangement uses TRBV4-3 and TRBJ1-1; unclear D gene. With 0 bases removed from V and 8 bases from J, the gap between germline ends came to 10 bases. Looked up from germline, CDR1 is LGHNA and CDR2 is YSLEER. The CDR3 spans 13 residues. The CDR3 spells CASSQEQNLEAFF. DNA of the CDR3: TGCGCCAGCAGCCAAGAACAGAACCTAGAAGCTTTCTTT.

V is TRBV6-1 and J is TRBJ1-2; 7 bases align to TRBD1. The CDR3 totals 14 residues. Germline V gene sequence: CDR1 MNHNS, CDR2 SASEGT. V shed 1 base and J 4 bases; nucleotides not matched to a gene: 3. CDR3 loop: CASSEGGQPYGYTF. In nucleotides, the CDR3 is TGTGCCAGCAGTGAAGGGGGACAGCCCTATGGCTACACCTTC.

The chain uses TRBV30 and TRBJ2-3; D uncertain. Per the germline V gene, CDR1 is GTSNPN and CDR2 is SVGIG (reference sequence). V was trimmed by 0 bases and J by 4 bases, leaving 8 bases between them. The CDR3 covers 13 residues. In nucleotides, the CDR3 is TGTGCCTGGAGTGTAGGTTTGGCAGATACGCAGTATTTT. It codes for CAWSVGLADTQYF.

The chain couples TRBV11-2 to TRBJ2-7, with TRBD2 identical over 12 bases. The CDR3 is 16 amino acids. In germline, CDR1 is SGHAT, CDR2 FQNNGV. V shed 5 bases and J 6 bases; nucleotides not matched to a gene: 11. The CDR3 region is CASSQTPSGRDGEQYF. The CDR3 region has the DNA TGTGCCAGCAGCCAAACCCCTAGCGGGAGGGACGGCGAGCAGTACTTC.

In its sample, this clone was seen a few times. This chain uses TRBV28 with TRBJ2-7; D is possibly TRBD2 (5 bases). CDR1 MDHEN and CDR2 SYDVKM come from the germline V gene. The CDR3 loop spans 18 amino acids. Between the trimmed V and J ends, which lost 6 bases and 0 bases, there was a span of 24 bases. In DNA, the CDR3 is TGTGCCAGCAGCTACTCAACCGTCGCAGGTGGGAGCTCCTACGAGCAGTACTTC. Translating gives CASSYSTVAGGSSYEQYF. Filled out from reference TRBV28 and TRBJ2-7, the complete variable domain reads DVKVTQSSRYLVKRTGEKVFLECVQDMDHENMFWYRQDPGLGLRLIYFSYDVKMKEKGDIPEGYSVSREKKERFSLILESASTNQTSMYLCASSYSTVAGGSSYEQYFGPGTRLTVT.